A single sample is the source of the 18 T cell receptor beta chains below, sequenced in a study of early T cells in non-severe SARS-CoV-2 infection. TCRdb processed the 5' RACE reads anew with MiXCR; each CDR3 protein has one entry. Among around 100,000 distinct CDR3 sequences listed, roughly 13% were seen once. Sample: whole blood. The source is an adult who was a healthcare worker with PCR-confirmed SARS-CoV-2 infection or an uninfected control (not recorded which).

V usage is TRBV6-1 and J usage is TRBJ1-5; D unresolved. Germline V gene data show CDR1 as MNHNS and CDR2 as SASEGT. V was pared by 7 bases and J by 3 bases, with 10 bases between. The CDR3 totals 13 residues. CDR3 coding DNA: TGTGCCAGCATGAACACAAACAATCAGCCCCAGCATTTT. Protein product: CASMNTNNQPQHF.

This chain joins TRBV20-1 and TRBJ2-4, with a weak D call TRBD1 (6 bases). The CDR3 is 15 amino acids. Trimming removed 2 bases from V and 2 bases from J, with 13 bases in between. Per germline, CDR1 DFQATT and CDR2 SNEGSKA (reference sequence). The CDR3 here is CSARNRVGTKNIQYF. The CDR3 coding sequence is TGCAGTGCTAGAAACAGGGTAGGGACCAAAAACATTCAGTACTTC.

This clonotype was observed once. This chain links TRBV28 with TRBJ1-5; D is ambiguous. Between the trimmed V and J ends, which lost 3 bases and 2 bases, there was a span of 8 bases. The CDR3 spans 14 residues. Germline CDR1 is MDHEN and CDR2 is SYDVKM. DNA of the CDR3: TGTGCCAGCAGTTTGCCCCCCGGCAATCAGCCCCAGCATTTT. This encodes CASSLPPGNQPQHF.

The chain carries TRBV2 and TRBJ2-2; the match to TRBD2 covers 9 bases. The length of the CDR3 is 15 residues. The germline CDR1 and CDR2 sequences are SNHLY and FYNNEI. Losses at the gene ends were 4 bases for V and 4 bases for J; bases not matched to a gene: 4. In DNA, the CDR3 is TGTGCCAGCAGTGGTACTAGCGGGTTCACCGGGGAGCTGTTTTTT. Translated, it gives CASSGTSGFTGELFF.

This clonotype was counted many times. CDR3 sequence (DNA): TGTGCCAGCAGCCCGGACGCCTACGAGCAGTACTTC. Amino acids: CASSPDAYEQYF. The chain is built from TRBV7-9 and TRBJ2-7; D unclear. Trimming left V 5 bases short and J 2 bases short, with 7 bases between. CDR3 length: 12 amino acids. Germline CDR1 reads SEHNR; CDR2 reads FQNEAQ (reference sequence).

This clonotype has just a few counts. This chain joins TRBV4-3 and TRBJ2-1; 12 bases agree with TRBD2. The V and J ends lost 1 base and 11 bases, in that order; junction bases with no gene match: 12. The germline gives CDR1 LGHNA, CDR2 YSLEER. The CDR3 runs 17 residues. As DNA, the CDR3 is TGCGCCAGCAGCCAAGCTAGCGGGAGGGCCATCGTCGGGAAGCAGTTCTTC. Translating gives CASSQASGRAIVGKQFF.

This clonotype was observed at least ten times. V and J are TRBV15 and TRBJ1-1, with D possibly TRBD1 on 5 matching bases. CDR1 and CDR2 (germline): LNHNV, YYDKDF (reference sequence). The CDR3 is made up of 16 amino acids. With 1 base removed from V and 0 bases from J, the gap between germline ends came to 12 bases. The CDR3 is CATSRGGVRMNTEAFF. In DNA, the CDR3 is TGTGCCACCAGCAGAGGGGGGGTGCGGATGAACACTGAAGCTTTCTTT.

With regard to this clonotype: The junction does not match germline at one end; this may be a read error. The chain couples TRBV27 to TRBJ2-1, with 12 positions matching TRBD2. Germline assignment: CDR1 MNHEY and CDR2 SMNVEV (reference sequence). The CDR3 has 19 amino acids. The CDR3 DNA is TGTACCAGCAGTCCTAGGGGACTAGCGGGCTCGGGCTCCTACAATGAGCAGTTCTTC. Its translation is CTSSPRGLAGSGSYNEQFF.

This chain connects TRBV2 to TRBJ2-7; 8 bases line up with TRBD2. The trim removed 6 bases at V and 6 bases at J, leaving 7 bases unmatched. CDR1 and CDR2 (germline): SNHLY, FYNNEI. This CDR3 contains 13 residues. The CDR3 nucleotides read TGTGCCAGCAGCGGGAGGGCCGCGGGCGAGCAGTACTTC. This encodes CASSGRAAGEQYF.

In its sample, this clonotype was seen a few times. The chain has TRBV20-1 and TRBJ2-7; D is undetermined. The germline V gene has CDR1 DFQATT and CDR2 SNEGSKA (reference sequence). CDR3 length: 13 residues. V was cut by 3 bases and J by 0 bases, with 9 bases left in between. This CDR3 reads CSASTGSSYEQYF. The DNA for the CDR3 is TGCAGTGCTAGTACCGGGTCCTCCTACGAGCAGTACTTC.

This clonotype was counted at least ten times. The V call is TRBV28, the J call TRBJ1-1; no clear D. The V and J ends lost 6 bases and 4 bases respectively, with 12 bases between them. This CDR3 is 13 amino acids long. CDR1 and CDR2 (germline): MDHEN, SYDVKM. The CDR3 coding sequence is TGTGCCAGCAGGGTGGGGAGGTCCACTGAAGCTTTCTTT. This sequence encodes CASRVGRSTEAFF.

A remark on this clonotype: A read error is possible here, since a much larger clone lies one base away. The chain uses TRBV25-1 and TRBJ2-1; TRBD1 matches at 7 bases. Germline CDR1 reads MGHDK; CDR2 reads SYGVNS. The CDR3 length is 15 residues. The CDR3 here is CASSGRDSLYNQQFF. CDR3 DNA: TGTGCCAGCAGTGGCCGGGACAGCCTCTACAATCAGCAGTTCTTC. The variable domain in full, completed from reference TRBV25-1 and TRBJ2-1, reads EADIYQTPRYLVIGTGKKITLECSQTMGHDKMYWYQQDPGMELHLIHYSYGVNSTEKGDLSSESTVSRIRTEHFPLTLESARPSHTSQYLCASSGRDSLYNQQFFGPGTRLTVL.

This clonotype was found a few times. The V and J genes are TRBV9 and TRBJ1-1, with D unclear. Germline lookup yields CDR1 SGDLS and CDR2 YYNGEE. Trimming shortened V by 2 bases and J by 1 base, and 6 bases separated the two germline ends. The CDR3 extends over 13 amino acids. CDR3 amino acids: CASSVGTNTEAFF. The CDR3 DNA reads TGTGCCAGCAGCGTCGGTACGAACACTGAAGCTTTCTTT. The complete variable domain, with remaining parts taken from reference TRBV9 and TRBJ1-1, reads DSGVTQTPKHLITATGQRVTLRCSPRSGDLSVYWYQQSLDQGLQFLIQYYNGEERAKGNILERFSAQQFPDLHSELNLSSLELGDSALYFCASSVGTNTEAFFGQGTRLTVV.

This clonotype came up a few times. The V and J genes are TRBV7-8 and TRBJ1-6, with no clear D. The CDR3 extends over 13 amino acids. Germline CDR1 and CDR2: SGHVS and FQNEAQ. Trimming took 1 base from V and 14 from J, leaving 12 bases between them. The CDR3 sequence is CASSLEGVGALHF. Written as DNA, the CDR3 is TGTGCCAGCAGCTTAGAGGGCGTCGGAGCCCTCCACTTT.

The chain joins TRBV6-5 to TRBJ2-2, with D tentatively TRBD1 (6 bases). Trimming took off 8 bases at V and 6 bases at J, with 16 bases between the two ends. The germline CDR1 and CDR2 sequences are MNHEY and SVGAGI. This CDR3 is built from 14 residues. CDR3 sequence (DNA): TGTGCCAGCCAAGGAACAGGGCGGGCCGGGGAGCTGTTTTTT. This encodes CASQGTGRAGELFF.

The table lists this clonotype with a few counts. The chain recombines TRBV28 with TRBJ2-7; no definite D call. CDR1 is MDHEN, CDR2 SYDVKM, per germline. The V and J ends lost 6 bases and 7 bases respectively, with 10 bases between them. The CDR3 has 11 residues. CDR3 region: CASRRLREQYF. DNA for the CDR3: TGTGCCAGCAGGCGACTGAGGGAGCAGTACTTC.

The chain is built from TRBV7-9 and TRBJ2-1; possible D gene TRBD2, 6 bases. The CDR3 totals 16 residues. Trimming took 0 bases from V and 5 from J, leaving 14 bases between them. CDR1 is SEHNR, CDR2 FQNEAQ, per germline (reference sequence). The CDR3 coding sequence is TGTGCCAGCAGCTTAGCTGGGCGTCGGGAGAACAATGAGCAGTTCTTC. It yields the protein CASSLAGRRENNEQFF.

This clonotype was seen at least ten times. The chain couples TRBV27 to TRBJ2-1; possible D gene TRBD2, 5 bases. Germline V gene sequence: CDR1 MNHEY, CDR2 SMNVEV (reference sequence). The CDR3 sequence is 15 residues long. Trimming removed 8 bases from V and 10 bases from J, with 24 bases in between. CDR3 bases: TGTGCCAGCCGTTCAGAAGGGAGTCCGGTCAGGGAGCAGTTCTTC. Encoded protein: CASRSEGSPVREQFF.